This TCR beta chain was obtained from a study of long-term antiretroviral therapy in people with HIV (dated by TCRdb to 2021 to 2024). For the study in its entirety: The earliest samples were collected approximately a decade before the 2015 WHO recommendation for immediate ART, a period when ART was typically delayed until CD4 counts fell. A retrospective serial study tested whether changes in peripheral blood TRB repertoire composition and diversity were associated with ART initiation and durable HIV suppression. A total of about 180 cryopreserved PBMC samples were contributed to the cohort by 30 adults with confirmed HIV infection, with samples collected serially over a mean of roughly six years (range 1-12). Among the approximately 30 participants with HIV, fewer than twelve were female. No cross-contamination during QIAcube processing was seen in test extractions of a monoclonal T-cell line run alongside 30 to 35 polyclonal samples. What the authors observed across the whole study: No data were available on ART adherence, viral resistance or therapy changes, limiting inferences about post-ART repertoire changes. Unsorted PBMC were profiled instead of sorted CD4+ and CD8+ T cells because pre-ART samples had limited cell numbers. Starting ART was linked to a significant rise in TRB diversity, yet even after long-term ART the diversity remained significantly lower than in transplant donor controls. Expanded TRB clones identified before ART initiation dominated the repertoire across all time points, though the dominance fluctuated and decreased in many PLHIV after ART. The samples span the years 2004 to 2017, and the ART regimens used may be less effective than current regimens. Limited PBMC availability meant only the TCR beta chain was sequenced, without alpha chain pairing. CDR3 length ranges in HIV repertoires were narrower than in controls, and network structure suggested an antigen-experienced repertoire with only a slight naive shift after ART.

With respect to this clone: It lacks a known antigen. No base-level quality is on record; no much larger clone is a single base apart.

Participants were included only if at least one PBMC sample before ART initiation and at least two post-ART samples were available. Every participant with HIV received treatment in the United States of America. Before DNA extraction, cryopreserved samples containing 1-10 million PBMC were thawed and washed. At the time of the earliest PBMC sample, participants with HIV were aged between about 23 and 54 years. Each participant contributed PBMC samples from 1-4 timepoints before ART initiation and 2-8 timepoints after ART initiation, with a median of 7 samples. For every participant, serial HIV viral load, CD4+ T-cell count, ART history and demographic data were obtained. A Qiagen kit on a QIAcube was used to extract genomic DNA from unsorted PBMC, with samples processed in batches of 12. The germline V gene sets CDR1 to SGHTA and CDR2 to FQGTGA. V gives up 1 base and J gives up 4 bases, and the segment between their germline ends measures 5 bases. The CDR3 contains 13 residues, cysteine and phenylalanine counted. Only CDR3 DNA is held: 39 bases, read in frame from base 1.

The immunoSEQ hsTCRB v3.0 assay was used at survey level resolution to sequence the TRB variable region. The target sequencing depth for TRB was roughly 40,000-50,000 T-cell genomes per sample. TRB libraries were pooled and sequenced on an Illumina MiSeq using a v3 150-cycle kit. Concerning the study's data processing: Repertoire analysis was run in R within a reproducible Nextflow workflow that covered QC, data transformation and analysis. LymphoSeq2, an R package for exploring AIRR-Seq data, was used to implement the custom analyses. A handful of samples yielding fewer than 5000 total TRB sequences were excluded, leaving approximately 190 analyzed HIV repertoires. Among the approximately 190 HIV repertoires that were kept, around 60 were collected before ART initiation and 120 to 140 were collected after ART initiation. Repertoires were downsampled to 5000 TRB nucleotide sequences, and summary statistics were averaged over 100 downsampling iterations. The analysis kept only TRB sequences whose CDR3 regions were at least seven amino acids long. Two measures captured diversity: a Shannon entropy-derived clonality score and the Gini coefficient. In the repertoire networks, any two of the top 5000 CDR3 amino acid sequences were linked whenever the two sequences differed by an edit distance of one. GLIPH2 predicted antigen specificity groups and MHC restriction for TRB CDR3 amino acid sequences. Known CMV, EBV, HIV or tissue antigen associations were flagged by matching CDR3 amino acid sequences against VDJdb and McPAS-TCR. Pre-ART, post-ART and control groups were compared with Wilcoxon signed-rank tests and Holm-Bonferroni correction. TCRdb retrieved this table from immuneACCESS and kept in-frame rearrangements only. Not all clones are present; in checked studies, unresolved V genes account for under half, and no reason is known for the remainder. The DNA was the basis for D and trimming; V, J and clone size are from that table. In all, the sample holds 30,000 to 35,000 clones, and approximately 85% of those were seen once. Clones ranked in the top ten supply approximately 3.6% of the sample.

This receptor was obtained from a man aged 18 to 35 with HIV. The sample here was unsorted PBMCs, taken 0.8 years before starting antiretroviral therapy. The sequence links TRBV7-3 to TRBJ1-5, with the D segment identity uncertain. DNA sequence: TGTGCCAGCAGCTTAAATGTGAATCAGCCCCAGCATTTT. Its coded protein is CASSLNVNQPQHF.